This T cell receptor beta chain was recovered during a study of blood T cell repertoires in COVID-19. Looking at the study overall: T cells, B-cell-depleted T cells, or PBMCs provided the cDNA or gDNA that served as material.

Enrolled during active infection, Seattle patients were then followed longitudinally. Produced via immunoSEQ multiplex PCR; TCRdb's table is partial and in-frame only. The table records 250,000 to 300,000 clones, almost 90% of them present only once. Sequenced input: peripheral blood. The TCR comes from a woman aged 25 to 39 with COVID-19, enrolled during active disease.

The CDR3 bases are TGTGCCAGTAGTATAGATAAGGGGAACAGCTATAGCAATCAGCCCCAGCATTTT. Translating it yields CASSIDKGNSYSNQPQHF. The chain combines TRBV19 with TRBJ1-5; tentatively, D is TRBD1 (5 bases). The CDR3 spans 18 residues. Trimming removed 0 bases at V and 0 bases at J, with 15 bases between. Germline V gives CDR1 LNHDA, CDR2 SQIVND (reference sequence).